This T cell receptor beta chain is from a study of cytomegalovirus exposure and HLA in healthy donors (dated 2017 in TCRdb). With respect to the entire study: In an earlier analysis of 550 to 750 of the donors, about 260 Gb of sequence data and approximately 100 million unique TCR beta sequences from about 190 million T cells were reported. Approximately 330 gigabases of sequencing data and 70 million to 95 million unique TCR sequences made up an early release that covered several hundred HLA-typed donors. Among the approximately 430 genotyped donors, approximately 81% belonged to the genetic ancestry cluster associated with self-reported Caucasian donors. The study was designed to test whether signatures of past pathogen exposure could be identified by cataloging public T cell receptors. Using immunosequencing, the study profiled T cell repertoires from fewer than 850 subjects and related those repertoires to cytomegalovirus serostatus. Along with the approximately 670-subject first cohort, a separate validation cohort of more than 90 different subjects was used. The study combined high-throughput TCR immunosequencing, statistical association of individual TCRs with disease status, and machine learning to predict cytomegalovirus infection status. A later analysis re-analyzed previously published TCR beta repertoires from 650 to 800 donors and added high-resolution HLA genotyping to study TCR occurrence patterns. Rather than using new phenotypic data, the later analysis identified candidate immune exposures from TCR beta sequences and from how often those sequences occurred across donors. An earlier analysis of approximately 580 of the donors used high-throughput TCR beta sequencing to judge whether each TCR beta V gene segment behaved as functional or pseudogenic. Alongside the repertoire data, information on donor age, sex, ethnicity and CMV serostatus was compiled. Genome-wide SNP genotypes for about 65% of the 666 donors were used in a later genetic analysis, which treated that subset as a discovery cohort. Every repertoire in the discovery cohort had been generated on one and the same sequencing platform. HLA typing covered class I and class II loci at four-digit resolution. Typing coverage varied by locus: about 620-630 donors for A, B, C, DRB1 and DQB1; roughly 510 for DQA1; approximately 610 for DPA1; roughly 470 for DPB1. About five DR-DQ haplotypes were treated as single units for association and clustering because of strong linkage in the cohort. Among some 410 genotyped donors of the cohort, an average of approximately 200,000 unique TCR beta nucleotide sequences was sequenced per donor, of which about 18% were non-productive. General study outcomes and caveats: According to a later analysis, TCR association rates differed among HLA loci, with DRB1 alleles showing the most associated TCRs and HLA-C alleles showing the fewest. According to a later analysis, parvovirus B19, influenza, CMV and Epstein-Barr virus appeared linked to several top co-occurrence clusters. Correlated functional status among segregating V segments might be attributable to linkage disequilibrium, but an unknown experimental factor could not be ruled out. Sequencing depth was assumed to be roughly uniform across donors in the presence/absence analyses, though that assumption may not hold. A group of highly shared sequence variants was considered likely to be a technical artifact of the sequencing pipeline. In a later analysis, HLA-associated TCR beta chains were found to be more clonally expanded and to have lower generation probabilities than equally common non-associated chains. Cytomegalovirus status was reported to be diagnosed by the classifier with high specificity and sensitivity in both the original and validation cohorts. When HLA alleles, especially DR and DQ, strongly co-occurred, TCR associations were difficult to assign to individual alleles. Because HLA typing was missing for some donors at each locus, association tests included only the typed subset. Over 15 rarely observed V segments, including chromosome 9 orphons, were excluded from the earlier analysis of a few hundred of the donors because counts were too low. In vitro tests confirmed that a few of the cytomegalovirus-associated TCR beta chains recognize cytomegalovirus antigens. Because the 87-base-pair reads could not distinguish some IMGT-functional V segments, including TRBV6-2 and TRBV6-3, those segments were excluded. CMV serostatus was the only immune exposure information available for the cohort. In the study, about 150 TCR beta chains were listed as associated with cytomegalovirus. A later genetic analysis reported fewer N-insertions in productive TCRs among donors in an Asian-associated ancestry cluster than the approximately 670-donor mean. Most TCR sequences were observed very rarely across donors, whereas some public TCRs were present in many individuals. The authors suggested that the approach could potentially be generalized to other disease states and immunological phenotypes. A further reported finding was that TCR beta sequences accurately predicted the HLA-A and HLA-B alleles for most subjects in the first cohort. An association between a missense DCLRE1C variant and V-gene and J-gene trimming of TCR beta chains was found in a later genetic analysis and replicated in an independent cohort. In an earlier analysis of 587 of the donors, most TCR beta V segments appeared in productive rearrangements about 90% or about 30% of the time, broadly matching IMGT annotations. In a later analysis, most CMV-associated TCR beta chains were found to appear HLA-restricted, with HLA associations seemingly driven largely by CMV exposure. This cohort had only TCR beta chains sequenced, and the lack of alpha or paired-chain data limited which features could be detected. Specific HLA alleles were associated with some 15,000 TCR beta sequences at a false discovery rate of 0.05 in a later analysis.

Libraries were made using the immunoSEQ multiplex PCR assay. The multiplex PCR relied on a mix of 60 forward primers for TCR Vbeta segments and 13 reverse primers for TCR Jbeta segments. The CDR3 region of rearranged TCR beta genes was amplified from genomic DNA by a multiplex PCR assay. The Illumina HiSeq System was used to sequence the amplified TCR beta libraries as 87-base-pair reads. Concerning the study's data processing: In a later analysis, some 80 million unique TCR beta chains were counted across the 500 to 850 repertoires, and roughly 10 million of these chains were shared by at least two donors. To remove PCR and sequencing errors, raw reads were error-corrected and collapsed into unique sequences using a nearest-neighbor algorithm that merged closely related sequences. V, D and J gene segments were assigned by aligning CDR3 sequences to IMGT reference sequences. For a sequence to be retained, at least a six-nucleotide match to both a V gene segment and a J gene segment was required. Rearrangements were classified as productive when the CDR3 lacked stop codons and remained in frame with V and J, and all other rearrangements were classified as non-productive. CDR3 was defined by IMGT convention, running from the second conserved V-encoded cysteine to the conserved J-encoded phenylalanine. The earlier analysis of more than 450 of the donors excluded sequences that lacked an unambiguous match to a single V gene segment. An earlier analysis of approximately 590 of the donors called V segments functional above 56.7% productive rearrangements and segregating when the between-donor standard deviation exceeded 5%. To diagnose cytomegalovirus status from the catalog of TCR beta chain sequences, a statistical classification framework was built. A later analysis assigned V and J genes by comparing TCR nucleotide sequences with IMGT/GENE-DB human TR gene sequences. Using the TCRdist pipeline, a later analysis assigned CDR3 sequences along with most-parsimonious VDJ recombination scenarios. A later analysis defined each TCR beta chain by its CDR3 amino acid sequence plus V-gene family, and excluded reads lacking a unique V-gene family. A later analysis removed 600 or so highly shared, low-generation-probability nucleotide sequences to deal with suspected cross-contamination and a sequencing artifact. In a later analysis, a clonal expansion index for each public chain was calculated from normalized within-repertoire ranks of inferred template counts. In a later analysis, generation probabilities were computed using a VDJ recombination model fitted to out-of-frame rearrangements, and the results were checked against IGoR. In a later analysis, hypergeometric tests were used to score TCR-TCR, TCR-HLA and TCR-CMV co-occurrence, with a repertoire-size bias correction applied to TCR pairs. In a later analysis, false discovery rates were estimated by permuting HLA or CMV assignments 20 times. In a later analysis, co-occurring TCRs were grouped using DBSCAN, with TCRdist sequence similarity added in when clustering inside HLA-allele-positive subsets. Co-occurrence clustering excluded repertoires with fewer than 30,000 or more than 120,000 public chains, plus five with anomalous nucleotide sharing. TCRdb holds this immuneACCESS table with in-frame rearrangements only. Some clones are missing; in checked studies, unresolved V genes explain under half, and the rest has no known cause. V and J calls and clone size are as listed in that table; D and trimming were resolved from the DNA. Present in this sample are about 250,000 clones, 80% of which were seen just once. The ten largest make up less than 0.4% of the sample.

The germline V gene gives CDR1 as SGHRS and CDR2 as YFSETQ. The cysteine opens and the phenylalanine closes a CDR3 of 15 amino acids. Kept here is only the CDR3 DNA, which spans 45 bases and is read in frame from base 1. Ends trimmed: V by 3 bases, J by 4 bases; bases unmatched to a gene: 10. In total, over 600 healthy bone marrow donors made up the cohort. All cohort members were sampled while nominally healthy, although unrecorded immune exposures were likely present. The donor was CMV seronegative and belonged to the group of 352 seronegative cohort members. Each donor provided a peripheral blood sample, and peripheral blood mononuclear cells were used for TCR beta sequencing. The Qiagen DNeasy Blood Extraction Kit was used to extract genomic DNA from the blood cell samples. Comment on this clone: Its antigen is unknown. Within one base of it there is no much larger clone, and no base qualities were kept.

This chain joins TRBV5-1 to TRBJ2-7, and 7 bases in between align with TRBD1. This sequence was found in a girl aged 2 to 10 in good health and CMV-seronegative. Sequencing was carried out using PBMCs. The CDR3 protein: CASSSLGQGVYEQYF. The DNA is TGCGCCAGCAGCTCTCTCGGTCAGGGGGTATACGAGCAGTACTTC.